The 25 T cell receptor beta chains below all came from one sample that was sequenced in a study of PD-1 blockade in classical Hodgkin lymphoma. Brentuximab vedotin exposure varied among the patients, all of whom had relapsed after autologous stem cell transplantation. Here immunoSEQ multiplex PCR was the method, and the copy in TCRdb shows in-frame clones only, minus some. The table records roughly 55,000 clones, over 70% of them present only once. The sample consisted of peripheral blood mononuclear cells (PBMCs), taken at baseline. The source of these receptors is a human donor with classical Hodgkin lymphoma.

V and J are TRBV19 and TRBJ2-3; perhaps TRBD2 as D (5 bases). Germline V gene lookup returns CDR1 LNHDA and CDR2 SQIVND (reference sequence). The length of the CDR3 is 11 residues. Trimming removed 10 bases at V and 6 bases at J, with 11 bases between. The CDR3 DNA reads TGTGCCACCTTTAGCGAGGATACGCAGTATTTT. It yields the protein CATFSEDTQYF.

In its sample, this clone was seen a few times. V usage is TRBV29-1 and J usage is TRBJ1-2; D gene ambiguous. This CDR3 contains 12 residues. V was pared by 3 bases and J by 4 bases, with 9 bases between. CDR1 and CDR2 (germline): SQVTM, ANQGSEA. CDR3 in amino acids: CSVEAGAYGYTF. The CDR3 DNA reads TGCAGCGTTGAGGCGGGAGCCTATGGCTACACCTTC.

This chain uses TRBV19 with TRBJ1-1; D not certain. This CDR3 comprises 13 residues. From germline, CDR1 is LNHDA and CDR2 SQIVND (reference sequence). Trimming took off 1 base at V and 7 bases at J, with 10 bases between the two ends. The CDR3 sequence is CASSIAGISEAFF. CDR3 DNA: TGTGCCAGTAGTATAGCAGGAATTAGTGAAGCTTTCTTT.

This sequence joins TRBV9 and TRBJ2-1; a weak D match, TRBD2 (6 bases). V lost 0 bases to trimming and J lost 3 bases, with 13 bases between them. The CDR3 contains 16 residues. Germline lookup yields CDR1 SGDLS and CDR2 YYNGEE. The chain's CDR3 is CASSVEAGSFYNEQFF. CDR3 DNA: TGTGCCAGCAGCGTAGAGGCCGGGAGTTTCTACAATGAGCAGTTCTTC.

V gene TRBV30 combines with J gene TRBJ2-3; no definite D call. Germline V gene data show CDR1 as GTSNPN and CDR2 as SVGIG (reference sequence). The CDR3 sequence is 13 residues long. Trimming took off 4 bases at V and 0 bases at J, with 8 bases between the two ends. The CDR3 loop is CAWTLLSTDTQYF. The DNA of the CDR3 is TGTGCCTGGACCCTACTCAGCACAGATACGCAGTATTTT.

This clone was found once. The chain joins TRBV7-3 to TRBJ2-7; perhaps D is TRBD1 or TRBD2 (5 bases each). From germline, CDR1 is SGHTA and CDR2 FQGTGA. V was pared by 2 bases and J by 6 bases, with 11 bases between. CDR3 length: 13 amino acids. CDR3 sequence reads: CASSLGAGTEQYF. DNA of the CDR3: TGTGCCAGCAGCTTAGGTGCAGGGACCGAGCAGTACTTC.

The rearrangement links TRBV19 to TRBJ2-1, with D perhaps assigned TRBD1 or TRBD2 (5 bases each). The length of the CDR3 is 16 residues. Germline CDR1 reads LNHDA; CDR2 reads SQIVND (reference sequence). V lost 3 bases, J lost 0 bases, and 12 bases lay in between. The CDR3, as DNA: TGTGCCAGTAGTATGGCCCCAGGGAGCTCCTACAATGAGCAGTTCTTC. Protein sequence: CASSMAPGSSYNEQFF. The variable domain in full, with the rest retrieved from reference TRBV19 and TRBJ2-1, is DGGITQSPKYLFRKEGQNVTLSCEQNLNHDAMYWYRQDPGQGLRLIYYSQIVNDFQKGDIAEGYSVSREKKESFPLTVTSAQKNPTAFYLCASSMAPGSSYNEQFFGPGTRLTVL.

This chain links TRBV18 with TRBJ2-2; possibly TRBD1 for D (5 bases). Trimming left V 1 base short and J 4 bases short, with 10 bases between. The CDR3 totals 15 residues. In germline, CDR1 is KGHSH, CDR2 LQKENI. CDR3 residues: CASSPQGPGTGELFF. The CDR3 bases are TGTGCCAGCTCACCACAGGGGCCCGGCACCGGGGAGCTGTTTTTT.

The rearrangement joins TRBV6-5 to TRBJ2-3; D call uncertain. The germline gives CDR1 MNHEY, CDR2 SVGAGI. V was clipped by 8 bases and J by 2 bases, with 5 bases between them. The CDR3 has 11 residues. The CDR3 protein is CASRDTDTQYF. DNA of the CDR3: TGTGCCAGCCGAGACACAGATACGCAGTATTTT.

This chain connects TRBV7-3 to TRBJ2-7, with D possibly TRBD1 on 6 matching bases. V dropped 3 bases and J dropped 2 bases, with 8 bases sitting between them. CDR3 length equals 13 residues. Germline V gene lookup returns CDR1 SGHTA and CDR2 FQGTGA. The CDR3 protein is CASSLDSAYEQYV. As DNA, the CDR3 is TGTGCCAGCAGCTTGGACAGTGCCTACGAGCAGTACGTC.

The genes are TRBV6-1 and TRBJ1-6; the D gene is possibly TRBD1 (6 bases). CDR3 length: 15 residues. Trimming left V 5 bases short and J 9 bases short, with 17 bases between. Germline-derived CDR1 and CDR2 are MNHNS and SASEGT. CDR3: CASSSGTNPASPLHF. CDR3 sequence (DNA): TGTGCCAGCAGTTCAGGGACAAATCCAGCTTCACCCCTCCACTTT.

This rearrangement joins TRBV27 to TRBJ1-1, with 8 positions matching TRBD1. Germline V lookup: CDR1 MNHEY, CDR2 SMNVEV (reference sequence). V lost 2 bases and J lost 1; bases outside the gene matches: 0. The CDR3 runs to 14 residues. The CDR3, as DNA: TGTGCCAGCAGTTTACAGGGGGCGAACACTGAAGCTTTCTTT. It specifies CASSLQGANTEAFF.

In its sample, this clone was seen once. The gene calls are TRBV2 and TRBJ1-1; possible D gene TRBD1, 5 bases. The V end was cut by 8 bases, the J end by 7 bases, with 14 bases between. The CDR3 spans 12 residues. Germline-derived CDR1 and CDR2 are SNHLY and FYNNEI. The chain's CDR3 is CASPSSRGEAFF. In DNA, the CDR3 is TGTGCCAGCCCCTCCTCGAGGGGTGAAGCTTTCTTT. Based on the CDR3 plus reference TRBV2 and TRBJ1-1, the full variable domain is EPEVTQTPSHQVTQMGQEVILRCVPISNHLYFYWYRQILGQKVEFLVSFYNNEISEKSEIFDDQFSVERPDGSNFTLKIRSTKLEDSAMYFCASPSSRGEAFFGQGTRLTVV.

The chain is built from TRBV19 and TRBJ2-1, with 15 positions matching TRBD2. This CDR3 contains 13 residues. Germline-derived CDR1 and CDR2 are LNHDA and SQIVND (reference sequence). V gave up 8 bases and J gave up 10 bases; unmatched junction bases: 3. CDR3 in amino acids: CASRTSGRGEQFF. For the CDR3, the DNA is TGTGCCAGTCGGACTAGCGGGAGGGGGGAGCAGTTCTTC.

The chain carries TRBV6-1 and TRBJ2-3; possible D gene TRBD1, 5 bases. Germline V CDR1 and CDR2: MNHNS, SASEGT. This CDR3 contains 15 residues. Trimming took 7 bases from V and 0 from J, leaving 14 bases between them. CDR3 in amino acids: CASNPDTPSTDTQYF. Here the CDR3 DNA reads TGTGCCAGCAATCCGGACACCCCAAGCACAGATACGCAGTATTTT.

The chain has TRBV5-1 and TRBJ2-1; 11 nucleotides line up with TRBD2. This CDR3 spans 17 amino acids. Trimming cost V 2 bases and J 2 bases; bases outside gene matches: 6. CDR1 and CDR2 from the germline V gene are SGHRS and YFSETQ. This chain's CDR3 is CASSFLSSGRTYNEQFF. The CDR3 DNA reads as TGCGCCAGCAGCTTCTTATCTAGCGGGAGGACCTACAATGAGCAGTTCTTC.

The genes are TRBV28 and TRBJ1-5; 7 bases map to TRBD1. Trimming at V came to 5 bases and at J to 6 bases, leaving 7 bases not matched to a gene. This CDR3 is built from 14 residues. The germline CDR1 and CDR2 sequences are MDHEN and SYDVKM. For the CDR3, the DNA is TGTGCCAGCAGTAACAGGGGAGGTGGTCAGCCCCAGCATTTT. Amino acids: CASSNRGGGQPQHF.

The CDR3 DNA is TGTGCCAGCAGCTTAGGACAGTACTACGAGCAGTACGTC. It is translated as CASSLGQYYEQYV. The chain is built from TRBV11-3 and TRBJ2-7; a possible D gene is TRBD1 (5 bases). Trimming shortened V by 1 base and J by 3 bases, and 7 bases separated the two germline ends. CDR1 and CDR2 (germline): SGHNT, YENEEA. CDR3 length equals 13 residues.

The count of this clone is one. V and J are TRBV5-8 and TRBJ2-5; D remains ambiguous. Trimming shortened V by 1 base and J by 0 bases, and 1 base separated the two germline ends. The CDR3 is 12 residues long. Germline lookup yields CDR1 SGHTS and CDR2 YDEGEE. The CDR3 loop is CASSLYQETQYF. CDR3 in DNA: TGTGCCAGCAGCTTGTACCAAGAGACCCAGTACTTC.

The CDR3, as DNA: TGCGCCAGCAGCTTGGATAAGTCGAACACTGAAGCTTTCTTT. This sequence encodes CASSLDKSNTEAFF. The chain joins TRBV5-1 to TRBJ1-1, with no clear D. V shed 0 bases and J shed 1 base, with 7 bases lying between them. CDR1 and CDR2 from the germline V gene are SGHRS and YFSETQ. The CDR3 contains 14 residues.

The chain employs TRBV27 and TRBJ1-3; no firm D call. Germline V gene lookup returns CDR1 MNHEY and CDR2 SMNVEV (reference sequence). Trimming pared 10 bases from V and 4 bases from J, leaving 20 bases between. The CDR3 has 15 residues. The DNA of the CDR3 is TGTGCCACCAGAAGTATTAGGGCTGGGGGAAACACCATATATTTT. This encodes CATRSIRAGGNTIYF.

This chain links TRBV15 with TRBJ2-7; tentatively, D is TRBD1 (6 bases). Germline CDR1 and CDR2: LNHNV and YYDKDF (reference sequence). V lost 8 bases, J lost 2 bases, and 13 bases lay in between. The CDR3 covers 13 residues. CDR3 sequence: CATSFGTTYEQYF. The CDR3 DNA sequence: TGTGCCACCTCCTTCGGGACAACCTACGAGCAGTACTTC.

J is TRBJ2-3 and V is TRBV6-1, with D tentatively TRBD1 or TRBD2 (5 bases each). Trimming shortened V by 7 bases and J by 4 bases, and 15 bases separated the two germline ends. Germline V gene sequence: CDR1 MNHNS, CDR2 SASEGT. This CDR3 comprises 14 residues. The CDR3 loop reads CASMGTLGADTQYF. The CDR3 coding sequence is TGTGCCAGCATGGGGACCCTGGGAGCAGATACGCAGTATTTT.

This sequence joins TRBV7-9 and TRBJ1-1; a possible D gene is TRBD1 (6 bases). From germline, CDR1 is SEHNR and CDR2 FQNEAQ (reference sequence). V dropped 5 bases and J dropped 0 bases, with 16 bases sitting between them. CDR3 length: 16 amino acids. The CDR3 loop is CASSPPRQVMNTEAFF. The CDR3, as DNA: TGTGCCAGCAGCCCGCCCCGACAGGTAATGAACACTGAAGCTTTCTTT.

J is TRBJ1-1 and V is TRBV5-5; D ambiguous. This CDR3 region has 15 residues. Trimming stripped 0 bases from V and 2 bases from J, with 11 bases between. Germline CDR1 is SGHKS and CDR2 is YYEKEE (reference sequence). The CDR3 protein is CASSLESGFNTEAFF. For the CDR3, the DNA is TGTGCCAGCAGCTTGGAGAGCGGTTTCAACACTGAAGCTTTCTTT.